The 11 T cell receptor beta chains in this list originate from one sample, sequenced in a study of blood T cell repertoires in COVID-19. The table came from immunoSEQ multiplex PCR; TCRdb's copy has only in-frame clones and leaves some out. Among 250,000 to 350,000 clones listed, approximately 86% were seen once. Sequenced: PBMCs or T cells enriched from blood (not recorded which). These receptors all come from a woman aged 18-29 years who had recovered from COVID-19.

The CDR3 nucleotides read TGTGCCAGCGGTGAGACAGCGTACGAGCAGTACTTC. Its translation is CASGETAYEQYF. This chain joins TRBV28 and TRBJ2-7; D perhaps matches TRBD1 (5 bases). V was pared by 8 bases and J by 4 bases, with 12 bases between. CDR1 MDHEN and CDR2 SYDVKM come from the germline V gene. The CDR3 length is 12 residues.

The chain combines TRBV19 with TRBJ1-2; the D is unclear. The CDR3 totals 14 residues. Trimming shortened V by 2 bases and J by 5 bases, and 12 bases separated the two germline ends. Looked up from germline, CDR1 is LNHDA and CDR2 is SQIVND (reference sequence). Here the CDR3 DNA reads TGTGCCAGTAGTATAACGACACAACGATATGGCTACACCTTC. It yields the protein CASSITTQRYGYTF.

The DNA of the CDR3 is TGTGCCAGCAGCTTAGCGTACGGACAGGAGATTTCCCACGAGCAGTACTTC. Protein product: CASSLAYGQEISHEQYF. The V call is TRBV7-9, the J call TRBJ2-7; 7 bases are a match to TRBD1. The CDR3 extends over 17 amino acids. CDR1 and CDR2 from the germline V gene are SEHNR and FQNEAQ (reference sequence). Unmatched junction bases numbered 13, after V lost 0 bases and J lost 5 bases.

This clone was counted between two and nine times. V is TRBV9 and J is TRBJ2-2, with D possibly TRBD2 on 6 matching bases. With 3 bases removed from V and 6 bases from J, the gap between germline ends came to 15 bases. The CDR3 sequence is 15 residues long. Germline loops: CDR1 SGDLS, CDR2 YYNGEE. The CDR3 protein is CASSAPYVAAGELFF. The DNA of the CDR3 is TGTGCCAGCAGCGCTCCCTACGTAGCGGCCGGGGAGCTGTTTTTT. The whole variable domain, remainder taken from reference TRBV9 and TRBJ2-2, is DSGVTQTPKHLITATGQRVTLRCSPRSGDLSVYWYQQSLDQGLQFLIQYYNGEERAKGNILERFSAQQFPDLHSELNLSSLELGDSALYFCASSAPYVAAGELFFGEGSRLTVL.

The chain is built from TRBV6-5 and TRBJ2-5; a possible D gene is TRBD2 (6 bases). The germline V and J ends were trimmed by 0 bases and 2 bases, with 10 bases remaining between them. The germline V gene encodes CDR1 MNHEY and CDR2 SVGAGI. CDR3 length equals 15 residues. The chain's CDR3 is CASSYSTRGQETQYF. DNA for the CDR3: TGTGCCAGCAGTTACTCAACGCGGGGACAAGAGACCCAGTACTTC.

The chain has TRBV29-1 and TRBJ2-2, with D possibly matching TRBD1 (6 bases). The CDR3 is 16 residues long. Germline V CDR1 and CDR2: SQVTM, ANQGSEA. V gave up 8 bases and J gave up 0 bases, with 19 bases separating them. CDR3 coding DNA: TGCAGCACTAACCACCCGGACAGACCGAACACCGGGGAGCTGTTTTTT. Protein product: CSTNHPDRPNTGELFF.

The chain is built from TRBV7-2 and TRBJ1-2; D is possibly TRBD1 (5 bases). The CDR3 spans 15 residues. Deletions cut 3 bases from V and 0 bases from J, with 11 bases between. Per germline, CDR1 SGHTA and CDR2 FQGNSA. CDR3: CASSFGGGANYGYTF. The CDR3, as DNA: TGTGCCAGCAGCTTTGGGGGGGGAGCTAACTATGGCTACACCTTC. The variable domain in full, with the rest retrieved from reference TRBV7-2 and TRBJ1-2, is GAGVSQSPSNKVTEKGKDVELRCDPISGHTALYWYRQSLGQGLEFLIYFQGNSAPDKSGLPSDRFSAERTGGSVSTLTIQRTQQEDSAVYLCASSFGGGANYGYTFGSGTRLTVV.

The gene calls are TRBV7-9 and TRBJ1-2, with D unresolved. This CDR3 has 12 amino acids. V was clipped by 5 bases and J by 5 bases, with 9 bases between them. Germline assignment: CDR1 SEHNR and CDR2 FQNEAQ (reference sequence). The CDR3 loop is CASSADGYGYTF. CDR3 DNA: TGTGCCAGCAGCGCTGACGGGTATGGCTACACCTTC.

This chain uses TRBV11-2 with TRBJ1-2; 7 bases are a match to TRBD1. V was clipped by 5 bases and J by 3 bases; unmatched bases: 3. CDR3 length: 13 residues. Germline V CDR1 and CDR2: SGHAT, FQNNGV. DNA for the CDR3: TGTGCCAGCAGCCCCACAGGGGACTATGGCTACACCTTC. This encodes CASSPTGDYGYTF.

This chain connects TRBV7-6 to TRBJ1-1; maybe TRBD1 (5 bases). Germline V gene lookup returns CDR1 SGHVS and CDR2 FNYEAQ. Trimming shortened V by 1 base and J by 2 bases, and 14 bases separated the two germline ends. This CDR3 comprises 16 residues. CDR3 bases: TGTGCCAGCAGCTTAGACTTGCGGGGCTTTAACACTGAAGCTTTCTTT. It is translated as CASSLDLRGFNTEAFF. Full variable domain (outside the CDR3, taken from reference TRBV7-6 and TRBJ1-1): GAGVSQSPRYKVTKRGQDVALRCDPISGHVSLYWYRQALGQGPEFLTYFNYEAQQDKSGLPNDRFSAERPEGSISTLTIQRTEQRDSAMYRCASSLDLRGFNTEAFFGQGTRLTVV.

The chain links TRBV28 to TRBJ1-6; tentatively, D is TRBD1 (6 bases). The V end was cut by 4 bases, the J end by 9 bases, with 16 bases between. Per the germline V gene, CDR1 is MDHEN and CDR2 is SYDVKM. The CDR3 is 15 amino acids. The CDR3 sequence is CASSSPGVMGSPLHF. CDR3 nucleotide sequence: TGTGCCAGCAGTTCCCCAGGGGTAATGGGTTCACCCCTCCACTTT.